Listed here is a single T cell receptor (beta chain). Its antigen is unidentified. This sample was taken from a study of monozygotic twins with inflammatory bowel disease. Study-wide points: No detectable difference in repertoire similarity separated concordant from discordant twins, possibly as a result of limited power. Support was lacking for any single strong IBD-associated signal or clonotype.

This CDR3 region has 14 residues. In germline, CDR1 is DFQATT, CDR2 SNEGSKA (reference sequence). Researchers used 3500 ng of total RNA for each TCR library. UMIs containing a 6-nucleotide sample barcode were added via template switching. With the 5' RACE reads reprocessed, TCRdb shows one record per CDR3 protein and no DNA. The sample shows 330,000 or so distinct CDR3 sequences, and approximately 2% sits with its ten largest clones. Sequenced: blood. This clonotype was sampled from a human donor with ulcerative colitis or Crohn's disease, or a healthy co-twin of an affected twin (not recorded which). The J gene is TRBJ2-7, the V gene TRBV20-1; TCRdb's D call of TRBD2 is untestable without DNA. The CDR3: CSARGSGGGYEQYF.